A single sample is the source of the 8 T cell receptor beta chains below, sequenced in a study of graft-versus-host responses after intestinal transplantation. Method: immunoSEQ multiplex PCR; TCRdb's copy keeps in-frame clones and lacks some. Here the sample spans around 7,800 clones, 95% to 98% being singletons. The input for sequencing was PBMCs, taken 23 days after intestinal transplant. These receptors were collected from a human patient who received an intestinal transplant, so some T cells may come from the graft donor.

J is TRBJ2-1 and V is TRBV30, with 10 bases lining up with TRBD1. The trim removed 1 base at V and 5 bases at J, leaving 2 bases unmatched. The CDR3 is 14 residues long. CDR1 is GTSNPN, CDR2 SVGIG, per germline (reference sequence). Here the CDR3 reads CAWSAGQGNNEQFF. CDR3 nucleotides: TGTGCCTGGAGTGCGGGACAGGGGAACAATGAGCAGTTCTTC.

Of note for this clone: Germline is not matched at one junction end, which may reflect a read error. CDR3 loop: CARRLGPGTGAELANQPQHF. The CDR3, as DNA: TGTGCCAGAAGATTGGGTCCCGGGACAGGGGCTGAGTTGGCCAATCAGCCCCAGCATTTT. J is TRBJ1-5 and V is TRBV5-3; TRBD1 matches at 10 bases. TRBV5-3 is an open reading frame, and its role is uncertain. The CDR3 length is 20 residues.

The J gene is TRBJ2-7, the V gene TRBV10-3, with 8 bases aligning to TRBD1. The ends lost 10 bases at V and 7 bases at J; junction bases unmatched: 18. CDR3 length: 15 residues. Germline V CDR1 and CDR2: ENHRY, SYGVKD. The CDR3 loop reads CARPGTGQALGEQYF. The CDR3 nucleotides are TGTGCCAGGCCGGGGACGGGACAGGCCCTCGGGGAGCAGTACTTC.

The chain carries TRBV19 and TRBJ2-1, with D possibly being TRBD2 (6 bases). Germline V gene data show CDR1 as LNHDA and CDR2 as SQIVND (reference sequence). This CDR3 has 15 amino acids. Deletions cut 3 bases from V and 4 bases from J, with 13 bases between. This chain's CDR3 is CASSIGIAVYNEQFF. The CDR3, as DNA: TGTGCCAGTAGTATCGGGATAGCGGTATACAATGAGCAGTTCTTC. The full variable domain, its missing parts supplied by reference TRBV19 and TRBJ2-1, is DGGITQSPKYLFRKEGQNVTLSCEQNLNHDAMYWYRQDPGQGLRLIYYSQIVNDFQKGDIAEGYSVSREKKESFPLTVTSAQKNPTAFYLCASSIGIAVYNEQFFGPGTRLTVL.

J is TRBJ2-6 and V is TRBV7-6, with TRBD1 matching over 8 bases. CDR3 size: 17 residues. V lost 5 bases to trimming and J lost 2 bases; unmatched junction nucleotides: 8. Per germline, CDR1 SGHVS and CDR2 FNYEAQ. This chain's CDR3 is CASSDGQGWAGANVLTF. CDR3 bases: TGTGCCAGCAGCGACGGACAGGGATGGGCTGGGGCCAACGTCCTGACTTTC.

This clone was detected once. The chain uses TRBV21-1 and TRBJ2-1; whether TRBD2, the table's D call, matches the DNA was not checked. TRBV21-1 is flagged as a pseudogene. CDR3 length equals 18 residues. As DNA, the CDR3 is TGTGCCAGCAGCAAGGGACTAGCGGGAGAGTCCTCCTACAATGAGCAGTTCTTC. Amino acid sequence: CASSKGLAGESSYNEQFF.

This chain joins TRBV7-3 and TRBJ2-1, with D unresolved. There are 13 residues in the CDR3. Trimming shortened V by 4 bases and J by 6 bases, and 10 bases separated the two germline ends. CDR1 and CDR2 from the germline V gene are SGHTA and FQGTGA. This chain's CDR3 is CASSSYEFNEQFF. CDR3 sequence (DNA): TGTGCCAGCAGCTCCTATGAGTTCAATGAGCAGTTCTTC.

The CDR3, as DNA: TGTGCCAGCAGCTTAGAGCCTAGCGGAGGGGATACGCAGTATTTT. It translates to CASSLEPSGGDTQYF. The rearrangement joins TRBV7-6 to TRBJ2-3; 7 bases fit TRBD2. Germline-derived CDR1 and CDR2 are SGHVS and FNYEAQ. The CDR3 is 15 amino acids. The V segment lost 1 base and the J segment 6 bases; nucleotides outside the gene matches: 7.